Below, one T cell receptor beta chain is given with its context. The data are from a study of T cell changes during pregnancy in multiple sclerosis. Germline V CDR1 and CDR2: MDHEN, SYDVKM. The length of the CDR3 is 15 residues. Using immunoSEQ multiplex PCR, the repertoire was profiled, and TCRdb retains in-frame clones only, with some absent. The sample records approximately 53,000 clones, roughly 89% being singletons. This sequence originates from a female donor in good health, enrolled as a control in a pregnancy study. J is TRBJ2-5 and V is TRBV28; 7 bases fit TRBD1. TRBJ2-7 matches the DNA end more closely, so the J call is doubtful. The material was peripheral blood, obtained after pregnancy. CDR3 coding DNA: TGTGCCAGCAGTTTCCCAGGGGACAGATCCTACGAGCAGTACTTC. Encoded protein: CASSFPGDRSYEQYF.